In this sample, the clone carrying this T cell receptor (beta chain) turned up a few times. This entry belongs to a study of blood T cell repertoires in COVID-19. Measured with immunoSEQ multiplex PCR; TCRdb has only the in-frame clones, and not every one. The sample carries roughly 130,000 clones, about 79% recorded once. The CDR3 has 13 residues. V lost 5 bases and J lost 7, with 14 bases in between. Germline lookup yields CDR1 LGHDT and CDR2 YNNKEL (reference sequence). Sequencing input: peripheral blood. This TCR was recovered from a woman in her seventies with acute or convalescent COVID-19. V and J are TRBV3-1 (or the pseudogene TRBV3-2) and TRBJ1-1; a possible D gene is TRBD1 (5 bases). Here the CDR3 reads CASSDQGRHEAFF. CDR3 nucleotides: TGTGCCAGCAGCGACCAGGGCAGGCATGAAGCTTTCTTT.